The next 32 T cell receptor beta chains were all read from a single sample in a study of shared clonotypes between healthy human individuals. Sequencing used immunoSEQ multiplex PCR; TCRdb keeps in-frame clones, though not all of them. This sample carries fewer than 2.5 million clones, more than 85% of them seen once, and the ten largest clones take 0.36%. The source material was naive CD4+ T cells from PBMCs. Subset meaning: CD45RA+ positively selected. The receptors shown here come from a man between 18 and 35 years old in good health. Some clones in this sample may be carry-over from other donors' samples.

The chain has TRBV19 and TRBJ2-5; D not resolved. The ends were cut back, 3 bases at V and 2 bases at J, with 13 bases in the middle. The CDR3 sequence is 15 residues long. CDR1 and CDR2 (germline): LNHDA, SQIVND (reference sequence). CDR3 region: CASSIIGSRQETQYF. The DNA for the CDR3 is TGTGCCAGTAGTATCATCGGCAGCCGTCAAGAGACCCAGTACTTC.

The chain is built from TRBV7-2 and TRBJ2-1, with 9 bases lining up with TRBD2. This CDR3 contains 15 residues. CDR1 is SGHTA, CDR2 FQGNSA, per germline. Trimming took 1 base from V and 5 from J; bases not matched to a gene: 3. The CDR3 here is CASSLELAGHNEQFF. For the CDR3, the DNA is TGTGCCAGCAGCTTAGAACTAGCGGGCCACAATGAGCAGTTCTTC. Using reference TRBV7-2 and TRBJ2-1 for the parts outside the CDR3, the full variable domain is GAGVSQSPSNKVTEKGKDVELRCDPISGHTALYWYRQSLGQGLEFLIYFQGNSAPDKSGLPSDRFSAERTGGSVSTLTIQRTQQEDSAVYLCASSLELAGHNEQFFGPGTRLTVL.

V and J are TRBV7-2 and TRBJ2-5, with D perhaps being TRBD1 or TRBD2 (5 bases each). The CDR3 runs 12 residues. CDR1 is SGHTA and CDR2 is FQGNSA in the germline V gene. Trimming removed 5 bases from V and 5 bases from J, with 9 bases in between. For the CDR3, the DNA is TGTGCCAGCAGCGCGTGGGGGGAGACCCAGTACTTC. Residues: CASSAWGETQYF.

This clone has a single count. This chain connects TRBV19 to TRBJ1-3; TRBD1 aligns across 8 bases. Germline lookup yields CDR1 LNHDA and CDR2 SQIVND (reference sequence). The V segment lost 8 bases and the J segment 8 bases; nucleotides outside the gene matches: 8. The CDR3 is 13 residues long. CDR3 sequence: CASSGQGRDTIYF. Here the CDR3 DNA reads TGTGCCAGTTCAGGACAGGGACGAGACACCATATATTTT. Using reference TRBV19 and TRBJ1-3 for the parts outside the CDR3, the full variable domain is DGGITQSPKYLFRKEGQNVTLSCEQNLNHDAMYWYRQDPGQGLRLIYYSQIVNDFQKGDIAEGYSVSREKKESFPLTVTSAQKNPTAFYLCASSGQGRDTIYFGEGSWLTVV.

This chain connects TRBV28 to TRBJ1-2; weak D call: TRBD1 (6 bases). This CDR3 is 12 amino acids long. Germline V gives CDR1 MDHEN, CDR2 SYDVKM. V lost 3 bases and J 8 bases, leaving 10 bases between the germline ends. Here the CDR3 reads CASSFYRDGYTF. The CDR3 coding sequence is TGTGCCAGCAGTTTCTACAGGGACGGCTACACCTTC.

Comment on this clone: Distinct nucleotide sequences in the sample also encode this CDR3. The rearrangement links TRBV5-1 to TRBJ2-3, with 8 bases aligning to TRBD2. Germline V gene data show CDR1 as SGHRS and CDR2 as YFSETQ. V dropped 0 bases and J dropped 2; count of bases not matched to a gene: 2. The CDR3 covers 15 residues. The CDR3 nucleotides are TGCGCCAGCAGCTTGGTAGCGGGATACACAGATACGCAGTATTTT. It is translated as CASSLVAGYTDTQYF.

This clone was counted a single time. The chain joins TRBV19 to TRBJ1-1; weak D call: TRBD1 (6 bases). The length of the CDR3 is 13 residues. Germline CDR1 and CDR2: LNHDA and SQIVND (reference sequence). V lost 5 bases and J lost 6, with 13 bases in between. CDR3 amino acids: CASSLDSQAEAFF. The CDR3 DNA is TGTGCCAGTAGTTTGGACAGTCAAGCTGAAGCTTTCTTT. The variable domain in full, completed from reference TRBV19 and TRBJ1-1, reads DGGITQSPKYLFRKEGQNVTLSCEQNLNHDAMYWYRQDPGQGLRLIYYSQIVNDFQKGDIAEGYSVSREKKESFPLTVTSAQKNPTAFYLCASSLDSQAEAFFGQGTRLTVV.

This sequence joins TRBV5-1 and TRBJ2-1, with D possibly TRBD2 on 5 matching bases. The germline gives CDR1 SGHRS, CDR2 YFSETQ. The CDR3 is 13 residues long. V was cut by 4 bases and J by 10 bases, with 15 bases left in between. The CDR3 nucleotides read TGCGCCAGCAGCATAAGCCGCGGGCCCGAGCAGTTCTTC. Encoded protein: CASSISRGPEQFF. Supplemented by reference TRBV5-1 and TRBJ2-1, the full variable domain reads KAGVTQTPRYLIKTRGQQVTLSCSPISGHRSVSWYQQTPGQGLQFLFEYFSETQRNKGNFPGRFSGRQFSNSRSEMNVSTLELGDSALYLCASSISRGPEQFFGPGTRLTVL.

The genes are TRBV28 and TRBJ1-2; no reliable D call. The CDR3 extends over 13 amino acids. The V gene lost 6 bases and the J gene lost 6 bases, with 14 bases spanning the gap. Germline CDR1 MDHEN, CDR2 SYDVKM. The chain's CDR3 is CASRSSNSDGYTF. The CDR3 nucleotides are TGTGCCAGCAGATCCTCGAACTCCGATGGCTACACCTTC.

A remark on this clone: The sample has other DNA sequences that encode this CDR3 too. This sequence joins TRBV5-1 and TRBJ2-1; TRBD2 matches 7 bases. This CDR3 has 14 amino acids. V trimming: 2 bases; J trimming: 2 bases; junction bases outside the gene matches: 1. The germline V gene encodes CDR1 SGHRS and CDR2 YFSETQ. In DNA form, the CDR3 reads TGCGCCAGCAGCTTAAGCGGGGCCTACAATGAGCAGTTCTTC. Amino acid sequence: CASSLSGAYNEQFF.

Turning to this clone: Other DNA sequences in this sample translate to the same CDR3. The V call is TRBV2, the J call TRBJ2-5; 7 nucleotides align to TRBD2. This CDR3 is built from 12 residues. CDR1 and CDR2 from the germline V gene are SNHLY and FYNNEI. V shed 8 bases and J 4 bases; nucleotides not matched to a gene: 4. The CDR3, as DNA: TGTGCCAGCCGCGGGGGTGGAGAGACCCAGTACTTC. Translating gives CASRGGGETQYF.

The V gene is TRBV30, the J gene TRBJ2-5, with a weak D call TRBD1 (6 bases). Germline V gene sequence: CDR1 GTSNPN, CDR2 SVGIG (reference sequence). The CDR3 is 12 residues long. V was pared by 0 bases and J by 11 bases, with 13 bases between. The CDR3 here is CAWSVGKGEQYF. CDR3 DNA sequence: TGTGCCTGGAGTGTGGGCAAGGGGGAGCAGTACTTC.

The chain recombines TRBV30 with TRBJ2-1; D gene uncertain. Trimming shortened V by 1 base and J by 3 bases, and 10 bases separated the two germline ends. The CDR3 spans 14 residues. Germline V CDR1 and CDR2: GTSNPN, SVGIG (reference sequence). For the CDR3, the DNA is TGTGCCTGGAGTGGTGGAATCAACTACAATGAGCAGTTCTTC. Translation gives CAWSGGINYNEQFF.

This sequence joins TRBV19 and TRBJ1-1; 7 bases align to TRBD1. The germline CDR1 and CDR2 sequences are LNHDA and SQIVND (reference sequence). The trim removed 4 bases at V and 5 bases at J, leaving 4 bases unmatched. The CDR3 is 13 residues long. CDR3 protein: CASSTQGWTEAFF. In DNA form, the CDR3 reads TGTGCCAGTAGTACACAGGGGTGGACTGAAGCTTTCTTT.

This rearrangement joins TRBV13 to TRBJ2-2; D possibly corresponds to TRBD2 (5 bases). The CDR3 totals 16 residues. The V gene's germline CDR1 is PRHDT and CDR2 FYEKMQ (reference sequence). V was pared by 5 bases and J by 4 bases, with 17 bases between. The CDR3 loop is CASSSLWSAGTGELFF. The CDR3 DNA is TGTGCCAGCAGCAGCCTCTGGAGCGCGGGCACCGGGGAGCTGTTTTTT.

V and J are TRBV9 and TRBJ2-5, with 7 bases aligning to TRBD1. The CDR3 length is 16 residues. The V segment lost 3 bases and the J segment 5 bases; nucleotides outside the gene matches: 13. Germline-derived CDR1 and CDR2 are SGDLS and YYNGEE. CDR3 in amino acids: CASSANRDSLWETQYF. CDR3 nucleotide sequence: TGTGCCAGCAGCGCCAACCGGGACAGTCTTTGGGAGACCCAGTACTTC.

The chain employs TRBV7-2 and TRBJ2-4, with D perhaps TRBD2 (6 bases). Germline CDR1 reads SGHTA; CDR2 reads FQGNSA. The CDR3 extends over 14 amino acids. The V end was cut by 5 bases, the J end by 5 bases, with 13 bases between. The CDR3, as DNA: TGTGCCAGCAGCCCTCTAGCGCACCAAAACATTCAGTACTTC. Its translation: CASSPLAHQNIQYF.

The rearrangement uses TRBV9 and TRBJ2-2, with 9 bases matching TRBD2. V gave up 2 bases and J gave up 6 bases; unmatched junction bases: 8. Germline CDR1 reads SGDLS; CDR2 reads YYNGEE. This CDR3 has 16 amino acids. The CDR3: CASSVSAGGPSGELFF. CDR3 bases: TGTGCCAGCAGCGTTTCGGCGGGAGGGCCCTCCGGGGAGCTGTTTTTT.

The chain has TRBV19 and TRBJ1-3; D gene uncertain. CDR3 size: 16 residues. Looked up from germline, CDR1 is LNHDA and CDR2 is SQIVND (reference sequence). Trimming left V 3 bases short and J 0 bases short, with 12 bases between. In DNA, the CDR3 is TGTGCCAGTAGTATTGGGGAGCTGTTCTCTGGAAACACCATATATTTT. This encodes CASSIGELFSGNTIYF.

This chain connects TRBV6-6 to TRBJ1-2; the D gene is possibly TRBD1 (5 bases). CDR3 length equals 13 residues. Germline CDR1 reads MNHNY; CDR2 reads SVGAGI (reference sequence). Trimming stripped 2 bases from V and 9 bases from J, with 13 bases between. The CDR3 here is CASSYTGPARYTF. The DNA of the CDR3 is TGTGCCAGCAGTTACACAGGCCCTGCTCGCTACACCTTC.

In nucleotides, the CDR3 is TGCGCCAGCAGTGTGAGGACAGGGGGATCGGATACGCAGTATTTT. It yields the protein CASSVRTGGSDTQYF. The chain links TRBV10-1 to TRBJ2-3; TRBD1 matches at 10 bases. Trimming removed 4 bases from V and 6 bases from J; junction bases left unmatched: 7. The CDR3 sequence is 15 residues long. The germline V gene has CDR1 WNHNN and CDR2 SYGVQD (reference sequence).

CDR3 sequence reads: CASSLGGLQYF. CDR3 nucleotide sequence: TGTGCCAGCAGCCTGGGGGGCCTCCAGTACTTC. The gene calls are TRBV27 and TRBJ2-4; D may be TRBD1 or TRBD2 (6 bases each). V was cut by 6 bases and J by 13 bases, with 13 bases left in between. The CDR3 covers 11 residues. Per germline, CDR1 MNHEY and CDR2 SMNVEV (reference sequence).

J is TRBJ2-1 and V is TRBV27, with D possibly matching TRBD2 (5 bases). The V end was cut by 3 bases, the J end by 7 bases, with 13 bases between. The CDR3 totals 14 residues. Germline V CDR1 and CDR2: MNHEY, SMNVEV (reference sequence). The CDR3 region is CASSLTLRRNEQFF. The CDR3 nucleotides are TGTGCCAGCAGTTTGACACTGAGGAGGAATGAGCAGTTCTTC.

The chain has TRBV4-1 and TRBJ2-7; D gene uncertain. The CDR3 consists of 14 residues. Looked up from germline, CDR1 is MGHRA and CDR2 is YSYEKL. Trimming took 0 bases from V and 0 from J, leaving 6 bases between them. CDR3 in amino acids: CASSQERGSYEQYF. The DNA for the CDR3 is TGCGCCAGCAGCCAAGAAAGAGGCTCCTACGAGCAGTACTTC.

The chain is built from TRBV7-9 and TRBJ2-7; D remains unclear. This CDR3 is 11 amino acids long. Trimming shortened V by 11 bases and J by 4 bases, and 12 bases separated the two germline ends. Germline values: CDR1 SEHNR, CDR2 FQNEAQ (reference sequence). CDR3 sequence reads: CAFSLGYEQYF. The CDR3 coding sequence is TGTGCCTTCAGCCTGGGATACGAGCAGTACTTC.

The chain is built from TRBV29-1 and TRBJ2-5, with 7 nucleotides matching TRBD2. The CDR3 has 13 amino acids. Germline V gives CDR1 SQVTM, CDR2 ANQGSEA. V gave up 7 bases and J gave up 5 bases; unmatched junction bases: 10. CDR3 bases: TGCAGCGCTCCGGGGAGGGTACGGGAGACCCAGTACTTC. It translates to CSAPGRVRETQYF.

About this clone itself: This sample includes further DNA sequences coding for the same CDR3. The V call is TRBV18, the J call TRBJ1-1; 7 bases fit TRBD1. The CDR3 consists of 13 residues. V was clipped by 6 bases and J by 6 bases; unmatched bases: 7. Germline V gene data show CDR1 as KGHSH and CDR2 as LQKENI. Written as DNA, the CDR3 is TGTGCCAGCTCCCAGCTAGGGGGCGCTGAAGCTTTCTTT. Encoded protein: CASSQLGGAEAFF.

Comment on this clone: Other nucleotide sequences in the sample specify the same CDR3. For the CDR3, the DNA is TGTGCCATCAGTGAGGGCAACTACGAGCAGTACTTC. Translation: CAISEGNYEQYF. The genes are TRBV10-3 and TRBJ2-7; D remains unclear. Germline V lookup: CDR1 ENHRY, CDR2 SYGVKD. The V gene lost 2 bases and the J gene lost 3 bases, with 5 bases spanning the gap. This CDR3 contains 12 residues.

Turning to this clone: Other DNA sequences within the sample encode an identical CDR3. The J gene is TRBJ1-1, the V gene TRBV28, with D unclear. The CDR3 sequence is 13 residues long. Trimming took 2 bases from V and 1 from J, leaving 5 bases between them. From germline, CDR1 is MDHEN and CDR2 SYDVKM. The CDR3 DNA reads TGTGCCAGCAGTTTAGCCGGGAACACTGAAGCTTTCTTT. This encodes CASSLAGNTEAFF.

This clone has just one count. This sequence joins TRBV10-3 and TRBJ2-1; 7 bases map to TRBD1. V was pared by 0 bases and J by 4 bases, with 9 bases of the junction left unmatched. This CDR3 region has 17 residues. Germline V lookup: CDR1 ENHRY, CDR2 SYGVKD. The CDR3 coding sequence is TGTGCCATCAGTGAGTCGCCCGGGACAGCGCTATACAATGAGCAGTTCTTC. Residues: CAISESPGTALYNEQFF.

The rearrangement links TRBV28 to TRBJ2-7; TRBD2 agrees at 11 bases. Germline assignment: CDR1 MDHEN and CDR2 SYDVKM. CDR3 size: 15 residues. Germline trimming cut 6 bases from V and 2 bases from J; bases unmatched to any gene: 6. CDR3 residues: CASSPGLAATYEQYF. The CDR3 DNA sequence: TGTGCCAGCAGCCCGGGACTAGCGGCCACCTACGAGCAGTACTTC.

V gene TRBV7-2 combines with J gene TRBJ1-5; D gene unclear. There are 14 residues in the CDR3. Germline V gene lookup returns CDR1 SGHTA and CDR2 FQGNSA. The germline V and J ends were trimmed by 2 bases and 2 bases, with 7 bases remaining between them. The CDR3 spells CASSLRRGNQPQHF. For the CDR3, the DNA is TGTGCCAGCAGCTTAAGAAGGGGCAATCAGCCCCAGCATTTT.